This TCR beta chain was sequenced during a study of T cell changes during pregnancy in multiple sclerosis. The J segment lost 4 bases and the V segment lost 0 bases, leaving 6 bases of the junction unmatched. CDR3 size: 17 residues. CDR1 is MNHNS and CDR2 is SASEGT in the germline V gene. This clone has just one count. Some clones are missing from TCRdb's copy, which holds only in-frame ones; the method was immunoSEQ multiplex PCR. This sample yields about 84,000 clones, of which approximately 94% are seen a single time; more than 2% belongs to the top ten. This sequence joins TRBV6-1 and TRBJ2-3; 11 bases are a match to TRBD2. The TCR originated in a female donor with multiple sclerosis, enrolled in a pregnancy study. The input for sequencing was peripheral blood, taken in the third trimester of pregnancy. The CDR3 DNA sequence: TGTGCCAGCAGTGAAGCGGTAGCGGGGGGGCCAGCAGATACGCAGTATTTT. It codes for CASSEAVAGGPADTQYF.